This passage covers 9 T cell receptor beta chains from one sample sequenced in a study of T cell repertoires in cytomegalovirus infection. One entry per CDR3 protein results from TCRdb running MiXCR on the reads. The sample lists 300,000 to 400,000 distinct CDR3 sequences, 9.5% occurring once. Sequenced sample: PBMCs. Every receptor here comes from a human donor in good health (CMV status not recorded). Some clones in this sample may be carry-over from other donors' samples.

This clonotype was found many times. The chain has TRBV7-2 and TRBJ1-1; maybe TRBD1 (6 bases). This CDR3 is built from 15 residues. Germline V gene sequence: CDR1 SGHTA, CDR2 FQGNSA. V was cut by 5 bases and J by 1 base, with 14 bases left in between. Here the CDR3 reads CASSKRGVGNTEAFF. CDR3 sequence (DNA): TGTGCCAGCAGCAAAAGGGGGGTCGGGAACACTGAAGCTTTCTTT.

V usage is TRBV6-6 and J usage is TRBJ1-2; D possibly corresponds to TRBD1 (5 bases). Germline V gives CDR1 MNHNY, CDR2 SVGAGI (reference sequence). The CDR3 contains 18 residues. V was shortened by 5 bases and J by 0 bases, with 22 bases between the two germline ends. The chain's CDR3 is CASSTHLRGNYSNYGYTF. CDR3 nucleotide sequence: TGTGCCAGCAGTACCCATCTTCGGGGGAACTATTCTAACTATGGCTACACCTTC.

Ten or more counts support this clonotype. This rearrangement joins TRBV7-2 to TRBJ1-3; 9 bases map to TRBD1. Germline trimming cut 6 bases from V and 4 bases from J; bases unmatched to any gene: 10. CDR1 is SGHTA and CDR2 is FQGNSA in the germline V gene. The CDR3 covers 16 residues. The CDR3 reads CASSLHRGLRGNTIYF. The CDR3, as DNA: TGTGCCAGCAGTTTACACAGGGGGCTGAGGGGAAACACCATATATTTT.

This clonotype has just a few counts. The V call is TRBV15, the J call TRBJ2-2; a possible D gene is TRBD1 (6 bases). From germline, CDR1 is LNHNV and CDR2 YYDKDF (reference sequence). The CDR3 totals 16 residues. The ends were cut back, 6 bases at V and 4 bases at J, with 18 bases in the middle. The CDR3 bases are TGTGCCACCAGACCTGACAGGATTGAGTTCACCGGGGAGCTGTTTTTT. Its translation: CATRPDRIEFTGELFF.

This clonotype was found many times. The rearrangement links TRBV4-3 to TRBJ2-1; 12 bases are a match to TRBD2. Germline CDR1 LGHNA, CDR2 YSLEER. V lost 0 bases and J lost 6; bases outside the gene matches: 3. The length of the CDR3 is 16 residues. The CDR3: CASSQDTSGGTNEQFF. Here the CDR3 DNA reads TGCGCCAGCAGCCAAGATACTAGCGGGGGGACCAATGAGCAGTTCTTC.

This chain uses TRBV25-1 with TRBJ1-2; 8 bases agree with TRBD1. With 3 bases clipped from V and 3 bases from J, the junction kept 6 bases outside the gene matches. The germline V gene has CDR1 MGHDK and CDR2 SYGVNS. The CDR3 contains 15 residues. The CDR3 sequence: CASSDRDRGDYGYTF. The CDR3 coding sequence is TGTGCCAGCAGTGACCGAGACAGGGGAGACTATGGCTACACCTTC.

This clonotype was detected ten times or more. The rearrangement uses TRBV7-2 and TRBJ2-5; D not certain. Deletions cut 5 bases from V and 10 bases from J, with 29 bases between. The CDR3 spans 17 residues. The germline gives CDR1 SGHTA, CDR2 FQGNSA. The CDR3 here is CASSPLVGSVLPWGQYF. DNA for the CDR3: TGTGCCAGCAGCCCCCTTGTGGGATCCGTTCTGCCTTGGGGCCAGTACTTC.

The gene calls are TRBV28 and TRBJ2-7; 9 bases match TRBD1. Germline V CDR1 and CDR2: MDHEN, SYDVKM. Trimming took 3 bases from V and 0 from J; bases not matched to a gene: 3. The CDR3 runs 15 residues. In nucleotides, the CDR3 is TGTGCCAGCAGTTTTGAACAGGGGGCCTCCTACGAGCAGTACTTC. Amino acid sequence: CASSFEQGASYEQYF.

The chain combines TRBV7-2 with TRBJ2-5, with 7 bases that match TRBD2. The V gene's germline CDR1 is SGHTA and CDR2 FQGNSA. The CDR3 consists of 13 residues. Trimming took 3 bases from V and 5 from J; bases not matched to a gene: 3. The chain's CDR3 is CASSFSGPETQYF. The CDR3 DNA follows: TGTGCCAGCAGCTTTAGCGGGCCTGAGACCCAGTACTTC.